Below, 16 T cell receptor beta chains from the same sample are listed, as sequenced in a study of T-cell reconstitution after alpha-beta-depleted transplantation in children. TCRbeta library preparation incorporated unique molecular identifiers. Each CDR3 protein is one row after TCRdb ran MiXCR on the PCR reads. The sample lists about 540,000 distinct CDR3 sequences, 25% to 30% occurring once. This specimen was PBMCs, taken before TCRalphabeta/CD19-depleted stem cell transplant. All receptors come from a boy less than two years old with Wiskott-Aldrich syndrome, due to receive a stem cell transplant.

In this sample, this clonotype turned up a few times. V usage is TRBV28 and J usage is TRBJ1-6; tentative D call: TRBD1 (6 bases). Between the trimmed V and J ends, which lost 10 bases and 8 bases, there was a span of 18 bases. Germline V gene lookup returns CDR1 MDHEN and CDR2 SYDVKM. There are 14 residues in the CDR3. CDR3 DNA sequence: TGTGCCACCCGAGGAGGGGGGCGCGATTCACCCCTCCACTTT. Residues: CATRGGGRDSPLHF.

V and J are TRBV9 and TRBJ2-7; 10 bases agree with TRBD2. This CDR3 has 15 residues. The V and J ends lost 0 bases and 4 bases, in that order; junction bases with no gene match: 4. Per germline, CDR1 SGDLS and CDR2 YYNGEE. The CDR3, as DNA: TGTGCCAGCAGCGTAGGTGGTAGCGGGAGGTACGAGCAGTACTTC. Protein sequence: CASSVGGSGRYEQYF. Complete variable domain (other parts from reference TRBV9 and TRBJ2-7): DSGVTQTPKHLITATGQRVTLRCSPRSGDLSVYWYQQSLDQGLQFLIQYYNGEERAKGNILERFSAQQFPDLHSELNLSSLELGDSALYFCASSVGGSGRYEQYFGPGTRLTVT.

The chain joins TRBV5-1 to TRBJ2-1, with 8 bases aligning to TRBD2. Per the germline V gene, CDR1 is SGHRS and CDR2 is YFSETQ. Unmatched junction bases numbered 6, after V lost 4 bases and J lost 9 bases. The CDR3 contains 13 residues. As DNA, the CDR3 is TGCGCCAGCAGCCAAAGCGGGAGTAGTGAGCAGTTCTTC. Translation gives CASSQSGSSEQFF.

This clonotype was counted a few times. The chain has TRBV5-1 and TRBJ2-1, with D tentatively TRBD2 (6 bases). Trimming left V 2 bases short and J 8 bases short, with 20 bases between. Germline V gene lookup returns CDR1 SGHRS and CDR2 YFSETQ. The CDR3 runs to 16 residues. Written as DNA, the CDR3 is TGCGCCAGCAGCTTTATCAGGGTCGGAGGGGTCGATGAGCAGTTCTTC. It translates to CASSFIRVGGVDEQFF.

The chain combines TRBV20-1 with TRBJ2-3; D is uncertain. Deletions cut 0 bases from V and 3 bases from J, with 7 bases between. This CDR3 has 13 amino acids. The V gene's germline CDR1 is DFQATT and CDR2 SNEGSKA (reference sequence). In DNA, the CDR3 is TGCAGTGCTAGAGATCCCTGGACAGATACGCAGTATTTT. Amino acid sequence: CSARDPWTDTQYF.

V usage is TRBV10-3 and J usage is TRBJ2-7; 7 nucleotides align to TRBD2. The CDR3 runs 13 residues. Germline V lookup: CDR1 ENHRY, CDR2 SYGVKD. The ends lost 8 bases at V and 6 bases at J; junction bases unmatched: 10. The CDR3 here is CAIQSRLAAEQYF. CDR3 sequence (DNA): TGTGCCATCCAGTCTCGGCTAGCGGCCGAGCAGTACTTC.

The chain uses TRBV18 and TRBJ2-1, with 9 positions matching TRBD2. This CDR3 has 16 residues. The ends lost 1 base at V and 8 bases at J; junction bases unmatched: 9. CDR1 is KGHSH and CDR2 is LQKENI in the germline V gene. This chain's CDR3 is CASSPQRPIAGDEQFF. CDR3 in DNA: TGTGCCAGCTCACCACAACGACCAATAGCGGGAGATGAGCAGTTCTTC. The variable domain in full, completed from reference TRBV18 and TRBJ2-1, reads NAGVMQNPRHLVRRRGQEARLRCSPMKGHSHVYWYRQLPEEGLKFMVYLQKENIIDESGMPKERFSAEFPKEGPSILRIQQVVRGDSAAYFCASSPQRPIAGDEQFFGPGTRLTVL.

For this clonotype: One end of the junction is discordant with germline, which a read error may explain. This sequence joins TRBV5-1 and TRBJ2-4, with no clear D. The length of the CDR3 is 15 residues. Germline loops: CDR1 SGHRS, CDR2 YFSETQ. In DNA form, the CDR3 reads TGCGCCAGCAGCTTGGGGGGAATCGGCAAAAACAGTCAGTACTTC. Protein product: CASSLGGIGKNSQYF.

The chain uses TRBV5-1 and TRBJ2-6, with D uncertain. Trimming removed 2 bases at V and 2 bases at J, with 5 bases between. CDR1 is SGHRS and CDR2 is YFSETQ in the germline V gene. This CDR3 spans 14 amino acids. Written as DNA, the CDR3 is TGCGCCAGCAGCTTCAGTCCTGGGGCCAACGTCCTGACTTTC. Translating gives CASSFSPGANVLTF.

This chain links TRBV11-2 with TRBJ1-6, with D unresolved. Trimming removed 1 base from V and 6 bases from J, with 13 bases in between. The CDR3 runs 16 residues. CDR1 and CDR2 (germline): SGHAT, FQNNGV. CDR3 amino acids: CASSLGRISSNSPLHF. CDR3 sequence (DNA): TGTGCCAGCAGCTTAGGCCGGATTAGTTCTAATTCACCCCTCCACTTT.

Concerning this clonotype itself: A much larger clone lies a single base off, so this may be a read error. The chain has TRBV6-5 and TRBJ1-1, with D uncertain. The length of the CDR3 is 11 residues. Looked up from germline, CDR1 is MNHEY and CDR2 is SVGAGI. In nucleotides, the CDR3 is TGTGCCAGCAGGACGAACGCTGAAGCTTTCTTT. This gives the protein CASRTNAEAFF.

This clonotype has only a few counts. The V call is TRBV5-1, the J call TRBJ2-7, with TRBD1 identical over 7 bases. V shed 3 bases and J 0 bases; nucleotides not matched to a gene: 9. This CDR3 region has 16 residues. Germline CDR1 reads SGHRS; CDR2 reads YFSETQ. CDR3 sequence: CASSSKGALSSYEQYF. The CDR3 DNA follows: TGCGCCAGCAGCTCAAAGGGGGCTTTAAGCTCCTACGAGCAGTACTTC.

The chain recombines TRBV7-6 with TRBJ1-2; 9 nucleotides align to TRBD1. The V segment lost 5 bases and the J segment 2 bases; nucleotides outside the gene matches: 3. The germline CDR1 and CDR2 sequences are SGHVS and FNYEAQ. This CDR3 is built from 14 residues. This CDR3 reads CASSPTGGNYGYTF. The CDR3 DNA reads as TGTGCCAGCAGCCCTACAGGGGGCAACTATGGCTACACCTTC.

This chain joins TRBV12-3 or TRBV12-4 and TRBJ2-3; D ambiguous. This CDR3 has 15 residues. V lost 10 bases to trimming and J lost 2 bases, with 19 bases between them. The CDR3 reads CATQLKMRPTDTQYF. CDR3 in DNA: TGTGCCACCCAGCTAAAAATGAGGCCCACAGATACGCAGTATTTT.

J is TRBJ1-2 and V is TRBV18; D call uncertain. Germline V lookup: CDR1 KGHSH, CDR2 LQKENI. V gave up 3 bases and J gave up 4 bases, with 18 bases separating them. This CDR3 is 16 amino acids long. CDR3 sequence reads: CASSPCARTPCYGYTF. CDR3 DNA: TGTGCCAGCTCACCTTGTGCCAGAACCCCTTGCTATGGCTACACCTTC. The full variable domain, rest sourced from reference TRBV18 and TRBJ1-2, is NAGVMQNPRHLVRRRGQEARLRCSPMKGHSHVYWYRQLPEEGLKFMVYLQKENIIDESGMPKERFSAEFPKEGPSILRIQQVVRGDSAAYFCASSPCARTPCYGYTFGSGTRLTVV.

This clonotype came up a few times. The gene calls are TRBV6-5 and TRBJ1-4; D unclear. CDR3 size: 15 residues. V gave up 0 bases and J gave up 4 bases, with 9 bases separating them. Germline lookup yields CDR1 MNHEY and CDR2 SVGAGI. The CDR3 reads CASSYSKPINEKLFF. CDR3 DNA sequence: TGTGCCAGCAGTTACTCGAAGCCGATTAATGAAAAACTGTTTTTT.